These 31 T cell receptor beta chains came from one sample sequenced in a study of blood T cell repertoires in COVID-19. Assay used: immunoSEQ multiplex PCR; TCRdb lists only in-frame clones, some missing. The sample lists 300,000 to 350,000 clones, about 83% occurring once. Sequencing was performed on peripheral blood. The source is a man younger than 45 with active or convalescent COVID-19.

The genes are TRBV30 and TRBJ1-5, with no clear D. The CDR3 runs 14 residues. The germline V and J ends were trimmed by 0 bases and 6 bases, with 12 bases remaining between them. The germline gives CDR1 GTSNPN, CDR2 SVGIG (reference sequence). The CDR3 here is CAWSVGQVIQPQHF. The CDR3, as DNA: TGTGCCTGGAGTGTTGGCCAGGTAATTCAGCCCCAGCATTTT.

This clone has only one observation. The chain employs TRBV23-1 and TRBJ2-7; 9 bases agree with TRBD2. TRBV23-1 falls under the ORF class, with uncertain function. V was pared by 0 bases and J by 3 bases, with 18 bases of the junction left unmatched. This CDR3 has 20 residues. Written as DNA, the CDR3 is TGCGCCAGCAGTCAATCGAGAGAGGGGCTAGCGGGGATCCTCCACTACGAGCAGTACTTC. Translation: CASSQSREGLAGILHYEQYF.

With respect to this clone: The sample carries other DNA sequences with the same CDR3. The rearrangement links TRBV18 to TRBJ2-7, with TRBD2 matching 8 bases. The germline gives CDR1 KGHSH, CDR2 LQKENI. CDR3 length equals 15 residues. V lost 2 bases to trimming and J lost 0 bases; unmatched junction nucleotides: 3. The CDR3, as DNA: TGTGCCAGCTCACCAACTAGCGGTAGCTCCTACGAGCAGTACTTC. The encoded protein is CASSPTSGSSYEQYF.

This clone was observed once. V and J are TRBV6-5 and TRBJ1-2; possible D gene TRBD1, 5 bases. The CDR3 covers 14 residues. The V and J ends lost 6 bases and 9 bases respectively, with 20 bases between them. Germline CDR1 MNHEY, CDR2 SVGAGI. Here the CDR3 reads CASRPMGGYRSYTF. The CDR3 bases are TGTGCCAGCAGACCAATGGGGGGGTATAGGAGCTACACCTTC.

This clone occurred once. The chain has TRBV4-2 and TRBJ1-2; D unclear. This CDR3 contains 15 residues. V was pared by 3 bases and J by 0 bases, with 11 bases between. Germline V gene data show CDR1 as LGHNA and CDR2 as YNFKEQ. The CDR3: CASSQSGGTNYGYTF. CDR3 nucleotides: TGTGCCAGCAGCCAGTCCGGAGGGACTAACTATGGCTACACCTTC.

This clone was observed a single time. V gene TRBV6-5 combines with J gene TRBJ2-1; possible D gene TRBD2, 6 bases. Germline CDR1 is MNHEY and CDR2 is SVGAGI. The CDR3 runs to 15 residues. Trimming removed 4 bases at V and 3 bases at J, with 13 bases between. In DNA, the CDR3 is TGTGCCAGCAGTTTCTCTAGCGCCGGCTACAATGAGCAGTTCTTC. Translated, it gives CASSFSSAGYNEQFF.

The V and J genes are TRBV6-2 or TRBV6-3 and TRBJ2-1, with no clear D. The CDR3 consists of 15 residues. V lost 0 bases, J lost 0 bases, and 6 bases lay in between. Germline CDR1 is MNHEY and CDR2 is SVGEGT. In DNA, the CDR3 is TGTGCCAGCAGTTACTCCTACCTCTCCTACAATGAGCAGTTCTTC. Translating gives CASSYSYLSYNEQFF.

The chain joins TRBV11-1 to TRBJ1-2; TRBD1 matches at 7 bases. CDR1 and CDR2 from the germline V gene are SGHAT and FQDESV (reference sequence). The V segment lost 0 bases and the J segment 2 bases; nucleotides outside the gene matches: 6. The CDR3 is made up of 16 amino acids. DNA for the CDR3: TGTGCCAGCAGCTTAGCGCGGGACAGAATCAACTATGGCTACACCTTC. It translates to CASSLARDRINYGYTF.

This sequence joins TRBV5-4 and TRBJ2-1; D perhaps matches TRBD2 (6 bases). Germline V CDR1 and CDR2: SGHNT, YYREEE (reference sequence). The CDR3 is 17 amino acids. V was shortened by 2 bases and J by 7 bases, with 22 bases between the two germline ends. The CDR3: CASSFEGGLSPRNEQFF. The CDR3 DNA is TGTGCCAGCAGCTTCGAGGGAGGCCTTTCCCCCAGAAATGAGCAGTTCTTC.

The chain carries TRBV19 and TRBJ2-5; 8 bases map to TRBD1. V was clipped by 9 bases and J by 1 base; unmatched bases: 4. CDR3 length: 13 amino acids. The germline gives CDR1 LNHDA, CDR2 SQIVND (reference sequence). CDR3 bases: TGTGCCAGAGATACAGGGGGCCAAGAGACCCAGTACTTC. Translated, it gives CARDTGGQETQYF.

This clone was seen just once. This chain joins TRBV28 and TRBJ1-2, with 8 bases identical to TRBD1. Trimming cost V 3 bases and J 0 bases; bases outside gene matches: 9. The CDR3 extends over 17 amino acids. Per the germline V gene, CDR1 is MDHEN and CDR2 is SYDVKM. CDR3 bases: TGTGCCAGCAGTTTCTTCACTGGGACAGGATCTAACTATGGCTACACCTTC. Amino acid sequence: CASSFFTGTGSNYGYTF.

The chain couples TRBV5-4 to TRBJ1-2; TRBD1 matches at 8 bases. The CDR3 length is 14 residues. Trimming took 4 bases from V and 4 from J; bases not matched to a gene: 6. Germline V gives CDR1 SGHNT, CDR2 YYREEE (reference sequence). The chain's CDR3 is CASSPGTGSYGYTF. CDR3 coding DNA: TGTGCCAGCAGCCCAGGGACAGGTTCCTATGGCTACACCTTC. Using reference TRBV5-4 and TRBJ1-2 for the parts outside the CDR3, the full variable domain is ETGVTQSPTHLIKTRGQQVTLRCSSQSGHNTVSWYQQALGQGPQFIFQYYREEENGRGNFPPRFSGLQFPNYSSELNVNALELDDSALYLCASSPGTGSYGYTFGSGTRLTVV.

This chain uses TRBV2 with TRBJ2-3; D not resolved. The CDR3 covers 15 residues. Trimming removed 7 bases at V and 6 bases at J, with 20 bases between. Per the germline V gene, CDR1 is SNHLY and CDR2 is FYNNEI. CDR3 bases: TGTGCCAGCATCCTCTCAGCGTATACTCGGGATACGCAGTATTTT. Amino acids: CASILSAYTRDTQYF.

The sample holds one count of this clone. This sequence joins TRBV11-3 and TRBJ1-2, with a weak D call TRBD1 (6 bases). Per the germline V gene, CDR1 is SGHNT and CDR2 is YENEEA. Trimming took off 5 bases at V and 4 bases at J, with 11 bases between the two ends. The CDR3 covers 13 residues. The CDR3 DNA reads as TGTGCCAGCAGCCGGGACATCGGCTATGGCTACACCTTC. This gives the protein CASSRDIGYGYTF.

The chain joins TRBV6-6 to TRBJ2-2; 10 nucleotides align to TRBD2. Germline V lookup: CDR1 MNHNY, CDR2 SVGAGI (reference sequence). The CDR3 consists of 19 residues. The trim removed 5 bases at V and 8 bases at J, leaving 20 bases unmatched. This CDR3 reads CASSHPRGAGGPARGELFF. In DNA, the CDR3 is TGTGCCAGCAGTCACCCCCGGGGAGCGGGAGGGCCCGCGAGGGGGGAGCTGTTTTTT.

CDR3 sequence (DNA): TGTGCCAGTAGAGAGGGGGTGTGGTCCTACGAGCAGTACTTC. Translated: CASREGVWSYEQYF. The chain recombines TRBV19 with TRBJ2-7; TRBD1 is a possible D gene (6 bases). V lost 6 bases to trimming and J lost 1 base, with 13 bases between them. The CDR3 is 14 residues long. Germline values: CDR1 LNHDA, CDR2 SQIVND (reference sequence).

This clone came up once. The chain carries TRBV5-6 and TRBJ1-2, with TRBD1 as a possible D gene (6 bases). CDR3 size: 13 residues. Germline V gene lookup returns CDR1 SGHDT and CDR2 YYEEEE. V lost 4 bases and J 4 bases, leaving 11 bases between the germline ends. The CDR3 is CASSVDSSYGYTF. In DNA, the CDR3 is TGTGCCAGCAGCGTGGACAGCTCCTATGGCTACACCTTC.

CDR3 protein: CASSPLKTGSLTNYGYTF. In DNA, the CDR3 is TGTGCCAGCTCACCATTAAAGACAGGGTCCCTTACTAACTATGGCTACACCTTC. The chain links TRBV18 to TRBJ1-2, with 7 bases fitting TRBD1. From germline, CDR1 is KGHSH and CDR2 LQKENI. The CDR3 sequence is 18 residues long. The V and J ends lost 2 bases and 0 bases, in that order; junction bases with no gene match: 12.

This clone occurred a few times. The gene calls are TRBV20-1 and TRBJ2-5; maybe TRBD1 (8 bases). Germline V lookup: CDR1 DFQATT, CDR2 SNEGSKA (reference sequence). V lost 3 bases and J lost 5, with 19 bases in between. This CDR3 comprises 15 residues. CDR3: CSASWGGQARETQYF. In DNA form, the CDR3 reads TGCAGTGCTAGTTGGGGGGGACAGGCGAGGGAGACCCAGTACTTC.

In its sample, this clone was seen once. The J gene is TRBJ2-1, the V gene TRBV20-1; the D is unclear. Germline loops: CDR1 DFQATT, CDR2 SNEGSKA (reference sequence). V was clipped by 4 bases and J by 6 bases, with 4 bases between them. The CDR3 is 10 residues long. In DNA form, the CDR3 reads TGCAGTGCTACCCTCAATGAGCAGTTCTTC. Its protein product is CSATLNEQFF.

The V and J genes are TRBV5-1 and TRBJ1-2; tentatively, D is TRBD1 (5 bases). The CDR3 spans 15 residues. Trimming removed 0 bases at V and 3 bases at J, with 12 bases between. Germline assignment: CDR1 SGHRS and CDR2 YFSETQ. This chain's CDR3 is CASSLGFRADYGYTF. The CDR3 region has the DNA TGCGCCAGCAGCTTGGGGTTCAGGGCTGACTATGGCTACACCTTC.

The J gene is TRBJ2-1, the V gene TRBV3-1 (or the pseudogene TRBV3-2); 14 bases match TRBD2. This CDR3 comprises 17 residues. The junction had 6 bases not matched to a gene; V was cut back by 0 bases and J by 8 bases. The V gene's germline CDR1 is LGHDT and CDR2 YNNKEL (reference sequence). The CDR3 loop is CASSQEGTSGRRDEQFF. The CDR3 DNA follows: TGTGCCAGCAGCCAAGAAGGGACTAGCGGGAGAAGGGATGAGCAGTTCTTC.

The chain combines TRBV7-8 with TRBJ2-7; 8 bases are shared with TRBD1. Per the germline V gene, CDR1 is SGHVS and CDR2 is FQNEAQ. After removal of 4 bases from V and 4 bases from J, the junction contained 9 bases not matched to a gene. This CDR3 has 15 residues. CDR3 loop: CASSSGQGSGYEQYF. The CDR3 DNA is TGTGCCAGCAGCTCCGGACAGGGTAGTGGGTACGAGCAGTACTTC.

This chain uses TRBV4-2 with TRBJ2-2; a weak D match, TRBD2 (6 bases). The CDR3 totals 14 residues. V shed 1 base and J shed 7 bases, with 10 bases lying between them. Germline V gene data show CDR1 as LGHNA and CDR2 as YNFKEQ. The DNA of the CDR3 is TGTGCCAGCAGCCAAGGCCCAGCGGGCGGGGAGCTGTTTTTT. As protein: CASSQGPAGGELFF.

The gene calls are TRBV29-1 and TRBJ2-3; TRBD1 might be the D (5 bases). The CDR3 contains 14 residues. Trimming left V 3 bases short and J 4 bases short, with 14 bases between. Per germline, CDR1 SQVTM and CDR2 ANQGSEA. CDR3 DNA sequence: TGCAGCGTTGATCGGCAGGGTGTACCAGATACGCAGTATTTT. Its protein is CSVDRQGVPDTQYF.

This sequence joins TRBV4-2 and TRBJ1-6; 7 bases are a match to TRBD1. V lost 2 bases and J lost 9; bases outside the gene matches: 4. Germline V gives CDR1 LGHNA, CDR2 YNFKEQ. This CDR3 is built from 14 residues. The CDR3 DNA sequence: TGTGCCAGCAGCCAAAGACAGGGACTTTCACCCCTCCACTTT. It specifies CASSQRQGLSPLHF.

The chain has TRBV6-5 and TRBJ2-7; 7 nucleotides agree with TRBD1. CDR3 size: 13 residues. V lost 7 bases to trimming and J lost 2 bases; unmatched junction nucleotides: 5. Germline V gene lookup returns CDR1 MNHEY and CDR2 SVGAGI. CDR3 nucleotides: TGTGCCAGCAAGGGGCAGGGGGCCTACGAGCAGTACTTC. This codes for CASKGQGAYEQYF.

This clone was seen only a few times. The rearrangement links TRBV9 to TRBJ2-3, with 7 bases lining up with TRBD2. Trimming removed 4 bases from V and 0 bases from J; junction bases left unmatched: 11. The CDR3 length is 17 residues. Germline lookup yields CDR1 SGDLS and CDR2 YYNGEE. CDR3 loop: CASSPTGGGASTDTQYF. DNA for the CDR3: TGTGCCAGCAGCCCTACGGGAGGCGGGGCGAGCACAGATACGCAGTATTTT.

This rearrangement joins TRBV29-1 to TRBJ1-6; 7 positions agree with TRBD1. The CDR3 extends over 14 amino acids. V lost 7 bases to trimming and J lost 6 bases; unmatched junction nucleotides: 9. Germline CDR1 SQVTM, CDR2 ANQGSEA. CDR3 loop: CSAQSTGPNSPLHF. CDR3 sequence (DNA): TGCAGCGCACAATCGACAGGGCCTAATTCACCCCTCCACTTT.

The rearrangement joins TRBV19 to TRBJ2-1; 9 bases align to TRBD2. The CDR3 consists of 18 residues. Trimming cost V 4 bases and J 4 bases; bases outside gene matches: 14. The germline V gene encodes CDR1 LNHDA and CDR2 SQIVND (reference sequence). The CDR3 spells CASSSPFGGLAGYNEQFF. The CDR3 nucleotides read TGTGCCAGTAGTAGCCCCTTCGGGGGCCTAGCGGGATACAATGAGCAGTTCTTC.

This chain joins TRBV27 and TRBJ1-2; 8 bases are shared with TRBD1. The CDR3 has 14 residues. Trimming took 5 bases from V and 5 from J; bases not matched to a gene: 7. Germline V gene lookup returns CDR1 MNHEY and CDR2 SMNVEV (reference sequence). CDR3 in amino acids: CASSPAGTGYGYTF. The CDR3 coding sequence is TGTGCCAGCAGTCCCGCAGGGACAGGTTATGGCTACACCTTC.